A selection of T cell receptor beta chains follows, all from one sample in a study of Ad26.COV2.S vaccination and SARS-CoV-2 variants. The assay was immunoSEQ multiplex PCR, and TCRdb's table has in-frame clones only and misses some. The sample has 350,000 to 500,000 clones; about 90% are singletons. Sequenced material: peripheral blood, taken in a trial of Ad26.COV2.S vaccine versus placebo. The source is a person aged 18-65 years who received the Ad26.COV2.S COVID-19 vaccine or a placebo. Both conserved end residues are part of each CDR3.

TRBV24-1,CATSDPSGSTHNEQFF
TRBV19,CASSGVNNEQFF
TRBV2,CASNAGADTGELFF
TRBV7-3,CASSPRDRGGSGELFF
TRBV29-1,CSVRGPGANVLTF
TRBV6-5,CASSYFSTQYF
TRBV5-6,CASSLVGTSVFYNEQFF
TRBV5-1,CASSARLAELGNEQFF
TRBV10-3,CAISETSGRVGNEQFF
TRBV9,CASSVTGVTKNIQYF
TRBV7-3,CATEGETGELFF
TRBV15,CATSRDLNQPQHF
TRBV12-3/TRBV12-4,CASSGDLRGEQYF
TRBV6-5,CASGSSGANVLTF
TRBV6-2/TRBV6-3,CASSDLTSGRFGEQYF
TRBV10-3,CAIRKQGLSAADTQYF
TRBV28,CASTLQGAYEQYF
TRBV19,CASSPVVSKGYNEQFF
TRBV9,CASSVGGTNTGELFF
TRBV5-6,CASRWGAAVATEAFF
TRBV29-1,CSVEFRDWQGGEKLFF
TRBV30,CAWSTSGQIRSPLHF
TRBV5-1,CASSLRSRGGNEQFF
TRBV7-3,CASSLTVGQGASDEQFF
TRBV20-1,CSASPGNGQFF
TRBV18,CASSPLAESSYEQYF
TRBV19,CASGTSGRSETQYF